The entry that follows covers one TCR beta chain sequence. Some clones are missing from TCRdb's copy, which holds only in-frame ones; the method was immunoSEQ multiplex PCR. The data show roughly 130,000 clones, about 88% seen once. These data originate in a study of blood T cell repertoires in COVID-19. J gave up 6 bases and V 2 bases, and 4 bases lay outside the gene matches. Germline-derived CDR1 and CDR2 are SGHTA and FQGNSA. The CDR3 spans 14 residues. The sample taken for sequencing was PBMCs or T cells enriched from blood (not recorded which). The rearrangement links TRBV7-2 to TRBJ2-7; 10 bases align to TRBD2. The origin of this receptor is a woman aged 45-59 years who had recovered from COVID-19. Here the CDR3 DNA reads TGTGCCAGCAGCTTACAAGGACTAGCGGTCGAGCAGTACTTC. It is translated as CASSLQGLAVEQYF.